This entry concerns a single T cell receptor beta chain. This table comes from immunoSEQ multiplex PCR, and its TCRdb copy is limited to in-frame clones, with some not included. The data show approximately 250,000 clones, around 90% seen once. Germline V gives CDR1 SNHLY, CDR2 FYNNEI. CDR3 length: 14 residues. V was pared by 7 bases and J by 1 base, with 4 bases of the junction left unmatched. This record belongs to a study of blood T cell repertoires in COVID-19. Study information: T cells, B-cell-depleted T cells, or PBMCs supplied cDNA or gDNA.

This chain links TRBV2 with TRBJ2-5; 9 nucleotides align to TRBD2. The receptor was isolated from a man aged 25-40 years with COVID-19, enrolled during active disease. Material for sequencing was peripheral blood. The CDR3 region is CASIGTSSQETQYF. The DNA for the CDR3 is TGTGCCAGCATCGGGACTAGCAGCCAAGAGACCCAGTACTTC.